This T cell receptor beta chain was profiled in a study of ipilimumab plus nivolumab after autologous stem cell transplantation. Study details: Patients received a median of about 5 ipilimumab and roughly eight nivolumab doses.

The V end lost 2 bases, the J end lost 5 bases, and 9 bases lay between the germline ends. Germline V lookup: CDR1 MNHNS, CDR2 SASEGT. The CDR3 has 14 amino acids. The table came from immunoSEQ multiplex PCR; TCRdb's copy has only in-frame clones and leaves some out. Found here are around 84,000 clones, 83% of them singletons; the top ten hold around 2%. Source: PBMCs, taken in a trial of ipilimumab plus nivolumab as post-transplant consolidation. The chain uses TRBV6-1 and TRBJ1-4; no clear D. This TCR was recovered from a male donor with diffuse large B-cell lymphoma. In DNA, the CDR3 is TGTGCCAGCAGTGAAATGGCCACAAATGAAAAACTGTTTTTT. This gives the protein CASSEMATNEKLFF.